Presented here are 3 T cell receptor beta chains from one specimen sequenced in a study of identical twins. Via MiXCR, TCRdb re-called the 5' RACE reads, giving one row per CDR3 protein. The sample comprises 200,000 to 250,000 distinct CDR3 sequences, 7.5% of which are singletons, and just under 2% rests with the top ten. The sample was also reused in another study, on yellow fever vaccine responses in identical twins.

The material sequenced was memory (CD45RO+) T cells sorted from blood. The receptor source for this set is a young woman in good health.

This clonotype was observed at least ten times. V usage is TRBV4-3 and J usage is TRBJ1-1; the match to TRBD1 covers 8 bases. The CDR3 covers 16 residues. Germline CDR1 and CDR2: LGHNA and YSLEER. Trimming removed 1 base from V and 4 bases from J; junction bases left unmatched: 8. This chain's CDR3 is CASSQGLDRVSTEAFF. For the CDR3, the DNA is TGCGCCAGCAGCCAAGGTCTGGACAGGGTCAGCACTGAAGCTTTCTTT.

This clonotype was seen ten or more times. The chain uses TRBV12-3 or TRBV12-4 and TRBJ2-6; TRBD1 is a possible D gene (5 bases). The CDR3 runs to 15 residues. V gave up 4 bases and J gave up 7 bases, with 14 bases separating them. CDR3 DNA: TGTGCCAGCAGTTCCCTGGGGCCCCGCGCCAACGTCCTGACTTTC. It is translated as CASSSLGPRANVLTF.

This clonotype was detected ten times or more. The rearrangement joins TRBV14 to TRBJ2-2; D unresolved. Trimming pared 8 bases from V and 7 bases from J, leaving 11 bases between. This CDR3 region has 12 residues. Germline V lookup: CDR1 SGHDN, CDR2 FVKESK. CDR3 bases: TGTGCCAGCCGCAAAAGTGTCGGGGAGCTGTTTTTT. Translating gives CASRKSVGELFF.